These 25 T cell receptor beta chains came from one sample sequenced in a study of early T cells in non-severe SARS-CoV-2 infection. Using its own MiXCR run on the 5' RACE reads, TCRdb lists one record per CDR3 protein. The repertoire has tens of thousands of distinct CDR3 sequences, less than 15% of them found once; the top ten carry about 4%. Sequences were derived from whole blood, sampled at baseline. Every receptor here comes from an adult who was a healthcare worker with PCR-confirmed SARS-CoV-2 infection or an uninfected control (not recorded which).

This clonotype was seen repeatedly, ten times or more. The CDR3 DNA reads as TGTGCCAGCAGCCAAGCCGCCATCTACGAGCAGTACTTC. Its protein is CASSQAAIYEQYF. The V gene is TRBV3-1, the J gene TRBJ2-7, with D uncertain. V gave up 1 base and J gave up 3 bases, with 7 bases separating them. Germline assignment: CDR1 LGHDT and CDR2 YNNKEL (reference sequence). This CDR3 spans 13 amino acids.

J is TRBJ2-1 and V is TRBV9, with 10 nucleotides matching TRBD1. V lost 4 bases to trimming and J lost 3 bases; unmatched junction nucleotides: 4. Germline CDR1 reads SGDLS; CDR2 reads YYNGEE. The CDR3 runs 15 residues. The chain's CDR3 is CASSIGTGVYNEQFF. CDR3 nucleotides: TGTGCCAGCAGCATCGGGACAGGGGTCTACAATGAGCAGTTCTTC.

The chain is built from TRBV11-2 and TRBJ2-2; D not certain. The germline V and J ends were trimmed by 7 bases and 4 bases, with 10 bases remaining between them. Per germline, CDR1 SGHAT and CDR2 FQNNGV. The CDR3 is made up of 13 amino acids. This CDR3 reads CASMISSTGELFF. DNA of the CDR3: TGTGCCAGCATGATTTCAAGCACCGGGGAGCTGTTTTTT.

The J gene is TRBJ1-5, the V gene TRBV15; TRBD1 might be the D (5 bases). Trimming shortened V by 0 bases and J by 7 bases, and 13 bases separated the two germline ends. Germline CDR1 reads LNHNV; CDR2 reads YYDKDF (reference sequence). This CDR3 is 15 amino acids long. The chain's CDR3 is CATSRDLGEGQPQHF. The CDR3 DNA reads TGTGCCACCAGCAGAGATTTGGGGGAGGGCCAGCCCCAGCATTTT.

The rearrangement uses TRBV7-9 and TRBJ2-7; D is uncertain. V dropped 3 bases and J dropped 0 bases, with 3 bases sitting between them. This CDR3 spans 12 amino acids. From germline, CDR1 is SEHNR and CDR2 FQNEAQ (reference sequence). CDR3 sequence (DNA): TGTGCCAGCAGCTTTACCTCCTACGAGCAGTACTTC. It specifies CASSFTSYEQYF.

V is TRBV6-4 and J is TRBJ2-2; the match to TRBD1 covers 7 bases. Germline CDR1 is MRHNA and CDR2 is SNTAGT. V dropped 4 bases and J dropped 14; count of bases not matched to a gene: 13. CDR3 size: 14 residues. The CDR3 DNA is TGTGCCAGCAGTGTTCACGCAGGGACAGAGGATCTGTTTTTT. Residues: CASSVHAGTEDLFF.

This chain uses TRBV12-3 or TRBV12-4 with TRBJ2-2; maybe TRBD2 (7 bases). This CDR3 spans 14 amino acids. Trimming cost V 3 bases and J 4 bases, with 9 bases left between them. CDR3 DNA: TGTGCCAGCAGTTTGAGGGGGGGCACCGGGGAGCTGTTTTTT. Its protein is CASSLRGGTGELFF.

The chain combines TRBV14 with TRBJ2-4, with 12 bases fitting TRBD2. The CDR3 sequence is 20 residues long. CDR1 and CDR2 (germline): SGHDN, FVKESK. The V and J ends lost 0 bases and 5 bases, in that order; junction bases with no gene match: 14. CDR3 sequence (DNA): TGTGCCAGCAGCCAAGAAGACCCTAGCAGACTAGCGGGAGAAGAAAACATTCAGTACTTC. This gives the protein CASSQEDPSRLAGEENIQYF.

V usage is TRBV12-5 and J usage is TRBJ2-7, with TRBD1 matching 12 bases. CDR1 is LGHNT and CDR2 is FRNRAP in the germline V gene. The CDR3 runs to 17 residues. Trimming took 2 bases from V and 4 from J; bases not matched to a gene: 9. In DNA, the CDR3 is TGTGCTAGTGGTTTGAACCGGGACAGGGGGCAAACTTACGAGCAGTACTTC. Translated, it gives CASGLNRDRGQTYEQYF.

This clonotype was seen a few times. The chain combines TRBV4-2 with TRBJ1-4; tentatively, D is TRBD1 (5 bases). Trimming shortened V by 0 bases and J by 8 bases, and 13 bases separated the two germline ends. The CDR3 has 15 residues. Germline V gene data show CDR1 as LGHNA and CDR2 as YNFKEQ. This CDR3 reads CASSQEARGTEKLFF. CDR3 DNA: TGTGCCAGCAGCCAAGAAGCGAGAGGGACGGAAAAACTGTTTTTT.

This clonotype was detected ten times or more. This rearrangement joins TRBV12-5 to TRBJ2-3; 7 bases are shared with TRBD1. V was clipped by 6 bases and J by 2 bases; unmatched bases: 8. Looked up from germline, CDR1 is LGHNT and CDR2 is FRNRAP. The CDR3 totals 15 residues. As DNA, the CDR3 is TGTGCTAGTGGCTCCCGACAGGGACCCACAGATACGCAGTATTTT. The encoded protein is CASGSRQGPTDTQYF.

This clonotype was counted between two and nine times. The V call is TRBV9, the J call TRBJ1-1; 9 bases agree with TRBD1. Unmatched junction bases numbered 10, after V lost 0 bases and J lost 4 bases. CDR1 SGDLS and CDR2 YYNGEE come from the germline V gene. CDR3 length: 17 amino acids. CDR3 bases: TGTGCCAGCAGCGTAGCATTAGGTCAGGACAGGGGCACTGAAGCTTTCTTT. This encodes CASSVALGQDRGTEAFF.

In its sample, this clonotype was seen a few times. The rearrangement uses TRBV10-2 and TRBJ2-1; D not resolved. V shed 8 bases and J shed 0 bases, with 8 bases lying between them. Germline V CDR1 and CDR2: WSHSY, SAAADI. The CDR3 is made up of 13 amino acids. The DNA for the CDR3 is TGCGCCAGCGGCCCCATCTCCTACAATGAGCAGTTCTTC. Its translation: CASGPISYNEQFF.

This clonotype was seen more than once but under ten times. The rearrangement links TRBV6-6 to TRBJ1-1; weak D call: TRBD1 (5 bases). This CDR3 spans 14 amino acids. Germline CDR1 is MNHNY and CDR2 is SVGAGI (reference sequence). Between the trimmed V and J ends, which lost 2 bases and 1 base, there was a span of 8 bases. This chain's CDR3 is CASSYGTANTEAFF. In DNA, the CDR3 is TGTGCCAGCAGTTACGGGACCGCGAACACTGAAGCTTTCTTT.

This clonotype has a count of ten or more. The chain combines TRBV20-1 with TRBJ2-7, with 10 bases aligning to TRBD2. The ends lost 0 bases at V and 4 bases at J; junction bases unmatched: 9. This CDR3 spans 16 amino acids. Germline V gives CDR1 DFQATT, CDR2 SNEGSKA (reference sequence). CDR3 bases: TGCAGTGCTAGAGAGGGGGCTGGGACTAGCGCATACGAGCAGTACTTC. Its protein is CSAREGAGTSAYEQYF.

The rearrangement uses TRBV4-1 and TRBJ2-3; 8 nucleotides match TRBD2. CDR1 and CDR2 (germline): MGHRA, YSYEKL. The V segment lost 4 bases and the J segment 4 bases; nucleotides outside the gene matches: 10. The CDR3 totals 16 residues. CDR3 in amino acids: CASSPGGGPAPDTQYF. CDR3 in DNA: TGCGCCAGCAGCCCGGGAGGGGGGCCAGCCCCAGATACGCAGTATTTT.

This clonotype has just a few counts. The genes are TRBV2 and TRBJ2-7; 10 bases match TRBD1. J was trimmed by 4 bases and V by 6 bases; bases with no gene match: 9. This CDR3 is built from 15 residues. Per germline, CDR1 SNHLY and CDR2 FYNNEI. The CDR3 DNA reads TGTGCCAGCAGCCCTAACCGGGACAGGGGATACGAGCAGTACTTC. Protein: CASSPNRDRGYEQYF.

This clonotype was counted a few times. This chain uses TRBV7-6 with TRBJ2-5; 13 nucleotides line up with TRBD2. CDR1 and CDR2 (germline): SGHVS, FNYEAQ. This CDR3 contains 15 residues. V was clipped by 5 bases and J by 6 bases; unmatched bases: 6. CDR3 residues: CASSQTSGRPKTQYF. The DNA for the CDR3 is TGTGCCAGCAGCCAGACTAGCGGGAGGCCGAAGACCCAGTACTTC. Together with reference TRBV7-6 and TRBJ2-5, the CDR3 gives the full variable domain: GAGVSQSPRYKVTKRGQDVALRCDPISGHVSLYWYRQALGQGPEFLTYFNYEAQQDKSGLPNDRFSAERPEGSISTLTIQRTEQRDSAMYRCASSQTSGRPKTQYFGPGTRLLVL.

This sequence joins TRBV6-1 and TRBJ1-6; D may be TRBD1 (5 bases). Germline V gives CDR1 MNHNS, CDR2 SASEGT. Trimming removed 4 bases from V and 4 bases from J, with 23 bases in between. The CDR3 runs 19 residues. This CDR3 is CASSGGDVQSVLYNSPLHF. CDR3 DNA: TGTGCCAGCAGTGGGGGGGATGTACAGTCGGTCCTTTATAATTCACCCCTCCACTTT.

The chain carries TRBV2 and TRBJ2-3; 13 bases align to TRBD2. Trimming at V came to 6 bases and at J to 5 bases, leaving 8 bases not matched to a gene. There are 16 residues in the CDR3. Germline assignment: CDR1 SNHLY and CDR2 FYNNEI. CDR3 nucleotides: TGTGCCAGCAGCTTCGGACTAGCGGGAGCGGGAGATACGCAGTATTTT. Its translation: CASSFGLAGAGDTQYF.

The chain links TRBV5-5 to TRBJ2-1; 13 nucleotides line up with TRBD2. Germline values: CDR1 SGHKS, CDR2 YYEKEE (reference sequence). Trimming removed 5 bases from V and 7 bases from J; junction bases left unmatched: 6. The length of the CDR3 is 15 residues. The CDR3 spells CASRRGLAGWNEQFF. CDR3 bases: TGTGCCAGCAGGCGGGGACTAGCGGGATGGAATGAGCAGTTCTTC.

This clonotype was observed a few times. V is TRBV5-1 and J is TRBJ2-7; 8 bases map to TRBD1. J was trimmed by 6 bases and V by 4 bases; bases with no gene match: 3. This CDR3 is 12 amino acids long. Germline V gives CDR1 SGHRS, CDR2 YFSETQ. The CDR3 sequence is CASSLRGLEQYF. Written as DNA, the CDR3 is TGCGCCAGCAGCCTCAGGGGGCTCGAGCAGTACTTC.

V gene TRBV18 combines with J gene TRBJ2-3; D may be TRBD2 (6 bases). The V gene lost 2 bases and the J gene lost 2 bases, with 11 bases spanning the gap. The germline CDR1 and CDR2 sequences are KGHSH and LQKENI. This CDR3 spans 15 amino acids. CDR3 nucleotides: TGTGCCAGCTCACCAGGAGGGTCATACACAGATACGCAGTATTTT. This codes for CASSPGGSYTDTQYF.

This clonotype was seen ten or more times. V is TRBV29-1 and J is TRBJ1-1, with a possible D match to TRBD1 (6 bases). Trimming took off 6 bases at V and 6 bases at J, with 20 bases between the two ends. Germline CDR1 and CDR2: SQVTM and ANQGSEA. The CDR3 has 14 residues. CDR3 in amino acids: CSVLRGGVRPEAFF. In nucleotides, the CDR3 is TGCAGCGTCCTTCGAGGGGGAGTGAGGCCTGAAGCTTTCTTT.

The chain joins TRBV5-1 to TRBJ2-1; 10 bases agree with TRBD1. The trim removed 4 bases at V and 3 bases at J, leaving 16 bases unmatched. Germline assignment: CDR1 SGHRS and CDR2 YFSETQ. The CDR3 has 19 amino acids. The CDR3 sequence is CASSPRDRGGFPFYNEQFF. CDR3 nucleotides: TGCGCCAGCAGCCCCCGGGACAGGGGAGGTTTTCCCTTCTACAATGAGCAGTTCTTC.